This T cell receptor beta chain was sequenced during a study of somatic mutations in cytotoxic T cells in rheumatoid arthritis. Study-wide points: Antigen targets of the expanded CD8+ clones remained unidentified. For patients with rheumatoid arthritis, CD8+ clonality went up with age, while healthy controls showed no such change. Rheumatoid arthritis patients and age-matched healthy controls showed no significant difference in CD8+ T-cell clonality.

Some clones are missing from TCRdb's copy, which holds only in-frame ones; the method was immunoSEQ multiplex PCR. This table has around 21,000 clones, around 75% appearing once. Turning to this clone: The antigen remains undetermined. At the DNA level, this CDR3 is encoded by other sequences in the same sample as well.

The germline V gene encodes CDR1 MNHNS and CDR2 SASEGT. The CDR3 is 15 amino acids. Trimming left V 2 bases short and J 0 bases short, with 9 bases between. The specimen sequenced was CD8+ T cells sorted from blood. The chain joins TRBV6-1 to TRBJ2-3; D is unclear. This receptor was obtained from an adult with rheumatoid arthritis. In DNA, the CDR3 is TGTGCCAGCAGTGAATGGGCCGGGAGCACAGATACGCAGTATTTT. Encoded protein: CASSEWAGSTDTQYF.